Listed here are 4 T cell receptor beta chains from one sample, sequenced in a study of T cell clonality in common variable immunodeficiency. These receptors are not linked to any known antigen. Repertoires were generated with immunoSEQ multiplex PCR, while TCRdb's copy carries only in-frame clones and drops some. Sampling found some 13,000 clones, none seen once. General study points: Fewer deletions and N-nucleotide insertions were reportedly seen in common variable immunodeficiency TCR beta sequences.

What was sequenced was peripheral blood mononuclear cells. The receptor set was obtained from a human donor with common variable immunodeficiency.

Details on this clone: The sequenced fragment ends 3 residues before the CDR3 boundary, so the rest is inferred from the germline J gene. The chain recombines TRBV19 with TRBJ2-5; D not resolved. Germline CDR1 reads LNHDA; CDR2 reads SQIVND (reference sequence). Trimming took off 6 bases at V and 1 base at J, with 6 bases between the two ends. The CDR3 contains 12 residues. Partial CDR3 DNA: TGTGCCAGTAGCCCCAGCCAAGAGACC. Its translation is CASSPSQET. The whole CDR3 protein reads CASSPSQETQYF.

This clone was detected a few times. Read coverage stops 3 residues before the CDR3 terminus; the germline J gene supplies the remainder. The chain links TRBV18 to TRBJ1-2, with D perhaps TRBD1 (6 bases). Germline loops: CDR1 KGHSH, CDR2 LQKENI. The CDR3 is 14 amino acids. V was shortened by 2 bases and J by 4 bases, with 11 bases between the two germline ends. The CDR3 here is CASSPVQQGYGYTF. Incomplete CDR3 DNA: TGTGCCAGCTCACCAGTTCAACAGGGCTATGGC.

In its sample, this clone was seen a few times. The missing CDR3 end, 3 residues past where the read stops, is filled in from the germline J gene. The rearrangement joins TRBV18 to TRBJ2-2; 8 nucleotides line up with TRBD2. CDR1 KGHSH and CDR2 LQKENI come from the germline V gene. V gave up 4 bases and J gave up 6 bases; unmatched junction bases: 10. The CDR3 contains 16 residues. The CDR3: CASSHRGGPVSGELFF. CDR3 DNA, as far as it was read: TGTGCCAGCTCACATCGCGGGGGGCCAGTCTCCGGGGAG. Using reference TRBV18 and TRBJ2-2 for the parts outside the CDR3, the full variable domain is NAGVMQNPRHLVRRRGQEARLRCSPMKGHSHVYWYRQLPEEGLKFMVYLQKENIIDESGMPKERFSAEFPKEGPSILRIQQVVRGDSAAYFCASSHRGGPVSGELFFGEGSRLTVL.

Details on this clone: Read coverage stops 3 residues before the CDR3 terminus; the germline J gene supplies the remainder. The chain couples TRBV7-9 to TRBJ1-6, with a tentative D call TRBD1 (6 bases). Trimming pared 0 bases from V and 8 bases from J, leaving 8 bases between. Per the germline V gene, CDR1 is SEHNR and CDR2 is FQNEAQ (reference sequence). This CDR3 comprises 14 residues. Incomplete CDR3 DNA: TGTGCCAGCAGCTTAGCTCAGGGGTATTCACCC. Translating gives CASSLAQGYSP. The whole CDR3 protein reads CASSLAQGYSPLHF.